What follows describes a single T cell receptor (beta chain). Antigen: not known. The sample carries other DNA sequences with the same CDR3. The data were taken from a study of cytomegalovirus exposure and HLA in healthy donors. Study-level results: Many donors shared some public TCRs, even though most TCR sequences were rare. Later analysis showed most CMV-associated TCR beta chains appearing HLA-restricted. Researchers reported in a later analysis that a missense DCLRE1C variant was tied to TCR beta V- and J-gene trimming.

These donors, healthy bone marrow donors, were studied. The length of the CDR3 is 14 residues. CDR1 is SGDLS and CDR2 is YYNGEE in the germline V gene. Deletions cut 3 bases from V and 1 base from J, with 10 bases between. 13 Jbeta primers and 60 Vbeta primers were used for the PCR. Using immunoSEQ multiplex PCR, the repertoire was profiled, and TCRdb retains in-frame clones only, with some absent. The table lists 110,000 to 150,000 clones, 84% of them singletons, with less than 2.5% in the top ten. The sequence was collected from a boy aged 2 to 10 in good health and CMV-seronegative. The chain joins TRBV9 to TRBJ1-1, with a tentative D call TRBD1 (5 bases). Sequenced input: PBMCs. DNA of the CDR3: TGTGCCAGCAGCGCGGGGACTGGGAACACTGAAGCTTTCTTT. Its protein is CASSAGTGNTEAFF.